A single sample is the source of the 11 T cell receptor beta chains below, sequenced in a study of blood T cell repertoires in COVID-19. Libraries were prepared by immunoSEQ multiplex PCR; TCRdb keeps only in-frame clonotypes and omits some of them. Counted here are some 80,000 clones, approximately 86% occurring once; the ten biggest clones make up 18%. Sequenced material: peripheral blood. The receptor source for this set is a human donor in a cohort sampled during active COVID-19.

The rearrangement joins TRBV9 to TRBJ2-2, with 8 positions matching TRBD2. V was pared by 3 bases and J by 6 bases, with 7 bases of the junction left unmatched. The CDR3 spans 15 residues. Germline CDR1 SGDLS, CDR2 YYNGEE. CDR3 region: CASSASGGAAGELFF. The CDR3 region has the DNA TGTGCCAGCAGCGCCTCCGGGGGGGCGGCCGGGGAGCTGTTTTTT.

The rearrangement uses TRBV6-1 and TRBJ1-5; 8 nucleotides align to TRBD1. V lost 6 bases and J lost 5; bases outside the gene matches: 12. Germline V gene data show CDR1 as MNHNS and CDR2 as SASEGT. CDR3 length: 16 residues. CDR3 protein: CASSERRTGLYQPQHF. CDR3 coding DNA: TGTGCCAGCAGCGAAAGAAGGACAGGGTTATATCAGCCCCAGCATTTT.

The CDR3 region is CASRSPGRDQPQHF. DNA for the CDR3: TGTGCCAGTAGATCCCCAGGGAGGGATCAGCCCCAGCATTTT. The genes are TRBV19 and TRBJ1-5; a weak D match, TRBD1 (5 bases). V was pared by 6 bases and J by 5 bases, with 14 bases between. The CDR3 loop spans 14 amino acids. CDR1 is LNHDA, CDR2 SQIVND, per germline (reference sequence).

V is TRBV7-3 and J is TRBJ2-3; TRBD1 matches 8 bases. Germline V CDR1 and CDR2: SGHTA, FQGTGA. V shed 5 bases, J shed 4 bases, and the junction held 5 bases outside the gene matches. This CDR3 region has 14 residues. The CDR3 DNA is TGTGCCAGCAGCCAGGGGGCAGGGTCAGATACGCAGTATTTT. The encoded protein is CASSQGAGSDTQYF.

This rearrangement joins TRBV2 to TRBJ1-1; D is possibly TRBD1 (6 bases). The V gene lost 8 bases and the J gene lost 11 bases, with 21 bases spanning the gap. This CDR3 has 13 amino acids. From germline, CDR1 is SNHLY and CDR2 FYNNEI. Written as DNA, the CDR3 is TGTGCCAGCCATGGGGAGTCAGGGGCAGGGGCTTTCTTT. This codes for CASHGESGAGAFF.

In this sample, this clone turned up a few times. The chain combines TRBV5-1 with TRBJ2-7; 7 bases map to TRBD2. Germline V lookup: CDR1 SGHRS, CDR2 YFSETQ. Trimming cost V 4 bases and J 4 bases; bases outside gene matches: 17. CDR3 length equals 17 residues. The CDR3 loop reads CASSPSGGFETFYEQYF. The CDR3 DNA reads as TGCGCCAGCAGCCCCTCGGGGGGTTTCGAGACCTTTTACGAGCAGTACTTC. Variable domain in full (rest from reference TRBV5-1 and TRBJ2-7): KAGVTQTPRYLIKTRGQQVTLSCSPISGHRSVSWYQQTPGQGLQFLFEYFSETQRNKGNFPGRFSGRQFSNSRSEMNVSTLELGDSALYLCASSPSGGFETFYEQYFGPGTRLTVT.

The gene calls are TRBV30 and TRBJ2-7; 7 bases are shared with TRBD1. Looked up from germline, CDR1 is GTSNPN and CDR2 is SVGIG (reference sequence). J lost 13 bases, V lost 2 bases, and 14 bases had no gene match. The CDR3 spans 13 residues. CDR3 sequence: CAWSPGQTYALYF. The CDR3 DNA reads TGTGCCTGGAGTCCGGGACAGACCTACGCCCTTTACTTC.

The CDR3 coding sequence is TGCGCCAGCTCTTCTACAGTCCAAGAGACCCAGTACTTC. As protein: CASSSTVQETQYF. The chain couples TRBV10-1 to TRBJ2-5; D remains unclear. The germline V gene has CDR1 WNHNN and CDR2 SYGVQD (reference sequence). The germline V and J ends were trimmed by 8 bases and 1 base, with 11 bases remaining between them. This CDR3 has 13 amino acids.

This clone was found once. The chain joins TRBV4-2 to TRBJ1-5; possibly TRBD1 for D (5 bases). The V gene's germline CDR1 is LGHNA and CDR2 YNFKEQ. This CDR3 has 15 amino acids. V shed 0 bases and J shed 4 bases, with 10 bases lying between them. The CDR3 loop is CASSQDQTANQPQHF. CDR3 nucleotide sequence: TGTGCCAGCAGCCAAGACCAGACAGCTAATCAGCCCCAGCATTTT.

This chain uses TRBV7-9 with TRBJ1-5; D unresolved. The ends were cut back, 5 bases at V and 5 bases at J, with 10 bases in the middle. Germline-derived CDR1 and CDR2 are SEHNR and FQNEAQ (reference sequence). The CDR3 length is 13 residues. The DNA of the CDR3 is TGTGCCAGCAGCACCAAGCCGGATCAGCCCCAGCATTTT. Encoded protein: CASSTKPDQPQHF.

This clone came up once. CDR3 DNA: TGTGCCAGCAGTTCGAAGGGGGAGACCCAGTACTTC. It encodes CASSSKGETQYF. The chain is built from TRBV7-9 and TRBJ2-5; D is perhaps TRBD1 (5 bases). CDR1 and CDR2 from the germline V gene are SEHNR and FQNEAQ (reference sequence). The CDR3 runs 12 residues. The V gene lost 6 bases and the J gene lost 5 bases, with 10 bases spanning the gap. The whole variable domain, remainder taken from reference TRBV7-9 and TRBJ2-5, is DTGVSQNPRHKITKRGQNVTFRCDPISEHNRLYWYRQTLGQGPEFLTYFQNEAQLEKSRLLSDRFSAERPKGSFSTLEIQRTEQGDSAMYLCASSSKGETQYFGPGTRLLVL.